The rows below give T cell receptor beta chains drawn from one sample of a study of CD8 T cells in ankylosing spondylitis. Using its own MiXCR run on the 5' RACE reads, TCRdb lists one record per CDR3 protein. The repertoire holds under 950,000 distinct CDR3 sequences, with 15% to 20% as singletons. Sequenced input: blood, either unsorted or a sorted T cell fraction (not recorded which). The receptor source for this set is a male donor with ankylosing spondylitis. CDR3s include the opening cysteine and the closing phenylalanine or tryptophan. D genes are given only for firm matches. Clone size appears in some rows only: once, few, many, or a class for an expanded clone.

v_call	d_call	clone_size	j_call	cdr3_nt	cdr3_aa
TRBV6-1	.	.	TRBJ1-2	TGTGCCAGCAGCGCGGGGCTTTATGACTATGGCTACACCTTC	CASSAGLYDYGYTF
TRBV12-3/TRBV12-4	TRBD1	few	TRBJ1-2	TGTGCCAGCAGTTCTGGACAGGGAGTTAACTATGGCTACACCTTC	CASSSGQGVNYGYTF
TRBV9	TRBD1	.	TRBJ2-5	TGTGCCAGCAGCGATCTGGACAGGGACCAAGAGACCCAGTACTTC	CASSDLDRDQETQYF
TRBV5-1	.	.	TRBJ2-5	TGCGCCAGCAGCTTCTGGGAAGGAGAGACCCAGTACTTC	CASSFWEGETQYF
TRBV18	TRBD2	few	TRBJ2-7	TGTGCCAGCTCACTTACAACTAGCGGGAGCCCCTCCGGCGAGCAGTACTTC	CASSLTTSGSPSGEQYF
TRBV4-3	TRBD2	.	TRBJ2-1	TGCGCCAGCAGCCAAGGGGACTACCACAATGAGCAGTTCTTC	CASSQGDYHNEQFF
TRBV5-1	TRBD2	.	TRBJ2-1	TGCGCCAGCAGCTTGGCCGGACTAGCGGGAGCAAATGAGCAGTTCTTC	CASSLAGLAGANEQFF
TRBV6-2/TRBV6-3	TRBD2	few	TRBJ2-5	TGTGCCAGCAGTTACTCTGGCCCGGGAGGAGAGACCCAGTACTTC	CASSYSGPGGETQYF
TRBV5-1	TRBD2	.	TRBJ2-3	TGCGCCAGCAGCTCGAGCGGGGCGGAATACCAAACGCAGTATTTT	CASSSSGAEYQTQYF
TRBV5-1	TRBD1	.	TRBJ2-1	TGCGCCAGCAGCTTGCCTAGGGGACAGGGGGCAACTGAGCAGTTCTTC	CASSLPRGQGATEQFF
TRBV12-3/TRBV12-4	.	few	TRBJ1-2	TGTGCCAGCAGAAATAACAGGGAAACCTTC	CASRNNRETF